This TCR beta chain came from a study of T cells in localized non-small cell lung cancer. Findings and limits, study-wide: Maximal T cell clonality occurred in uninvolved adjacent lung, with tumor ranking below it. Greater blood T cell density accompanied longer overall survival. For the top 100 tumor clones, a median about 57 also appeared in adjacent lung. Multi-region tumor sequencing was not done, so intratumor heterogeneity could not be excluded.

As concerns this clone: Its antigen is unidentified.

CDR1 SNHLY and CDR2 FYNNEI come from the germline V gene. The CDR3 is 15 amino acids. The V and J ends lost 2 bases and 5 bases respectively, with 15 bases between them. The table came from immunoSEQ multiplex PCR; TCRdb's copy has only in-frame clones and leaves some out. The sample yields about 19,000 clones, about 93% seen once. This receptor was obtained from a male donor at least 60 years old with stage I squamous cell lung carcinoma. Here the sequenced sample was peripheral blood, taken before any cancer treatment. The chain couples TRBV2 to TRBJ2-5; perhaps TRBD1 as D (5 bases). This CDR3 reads CASSELLQGRETQYF. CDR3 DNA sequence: TGTGCCAGCAGTGAACTCCTTCAGGGTCGGGAGACCCAGTACTTC.